The clone carrying this T cell receptor beta chain was observed a handful of times. This entry is derived from a study of shared clonotypes between healthy human individuals. Only in-frame clones appear in the TCRdb table, and some are missing; sequencing was by immunoSEQ multiplex PCR. The sample holds over 950,000 clones, about 72% seen once. The CDR3 is 16 residues long. Germline assignment: CDR1 MNHEY and CDR2 SVGAGI. Trimming stripped 0 bases from V and 3 bases from J, with 14 bases between. The receptor was isolated from a man aged 18 to 29 in good health. Some clones in this sample may be carry-over from other donors' samples. The chain joins TRBV6-5 to TRBJ1-1; tentative D call: TRBD1 (5 bases). The specimen was memory CD4+ T cells from PBMCs. The subset denotes: CD45RA-negative fraction. CDR3 DNA sequence: TGTGCCAGCAGTTACTCTGGGGCCCGGGGGGACACTGAAGCTTTCTTT. The encoded protein is CASSYSGARGDTEAFF.